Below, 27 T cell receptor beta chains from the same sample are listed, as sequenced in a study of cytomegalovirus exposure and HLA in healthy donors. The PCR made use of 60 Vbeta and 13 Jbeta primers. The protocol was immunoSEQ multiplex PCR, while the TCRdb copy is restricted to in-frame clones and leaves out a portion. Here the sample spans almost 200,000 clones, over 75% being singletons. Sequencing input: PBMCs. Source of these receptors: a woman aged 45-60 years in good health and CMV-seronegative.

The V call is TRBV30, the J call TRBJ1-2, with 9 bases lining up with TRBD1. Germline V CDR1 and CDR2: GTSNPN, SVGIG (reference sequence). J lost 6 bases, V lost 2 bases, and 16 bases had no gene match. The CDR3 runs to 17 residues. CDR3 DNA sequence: TGTGCCTGGAGTCCCGGGACAGGGCATTCAGGGGGTGATGGCTACACCTTC. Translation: CAWSPGTGHSGGDGYTF. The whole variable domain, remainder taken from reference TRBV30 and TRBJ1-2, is SQTIHQWPATLVQPVGSPLSLECTVEGTSNPNLYWYRQAAGRGLQLLFYSVGIGQISSEVPQNLSASRPQDRQFILSSKKLLLSDSGFYLCAWSPGTGHSGGDGYTFGSGTRLTVV.

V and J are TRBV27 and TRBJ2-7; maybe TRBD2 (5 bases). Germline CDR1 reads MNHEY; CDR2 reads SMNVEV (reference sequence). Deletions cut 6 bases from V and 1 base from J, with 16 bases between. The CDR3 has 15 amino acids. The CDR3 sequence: CASSQQLALSYEQYF. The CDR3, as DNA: TGTGCCAGCAGCCAGCAGCTAGCTCTGTCCTACGAGCAGTACTTC.

As DNA, the CDR3 is TGCGCCAGCAGTGAGGGGGCGTGGGGTGGAAAACTGTTTTTT. It is translated as CASSEGAWGGKLFF. J is TRBJ1-4 and V is TRBV10-2, with a tentative D call TRBD1 (5 bases). The V end was cut by 2 bases, the J end by 10 bases, with 14 bases between. This CDR3 comprises 14 residues. The V gene's germline CDR1 is WSHSY and CDR2 SAAADI.

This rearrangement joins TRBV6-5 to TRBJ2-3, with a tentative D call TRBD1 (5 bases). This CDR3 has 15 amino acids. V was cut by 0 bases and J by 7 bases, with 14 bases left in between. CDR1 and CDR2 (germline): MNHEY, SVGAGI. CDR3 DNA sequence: TGTGCCAGCAGTTACTCATGGCAGGGCCCGTATACGCAGTATTTT. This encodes CASSYSWQGPYTQYF.

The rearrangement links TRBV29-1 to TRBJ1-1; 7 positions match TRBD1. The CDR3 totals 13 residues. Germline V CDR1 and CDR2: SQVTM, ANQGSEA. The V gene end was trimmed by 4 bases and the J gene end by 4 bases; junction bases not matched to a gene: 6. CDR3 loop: CSVGLAGGTEAFF. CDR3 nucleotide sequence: TGCAGCGTTGGTTTGGCAGGGGGCACTGAAGCTTTCTTT.

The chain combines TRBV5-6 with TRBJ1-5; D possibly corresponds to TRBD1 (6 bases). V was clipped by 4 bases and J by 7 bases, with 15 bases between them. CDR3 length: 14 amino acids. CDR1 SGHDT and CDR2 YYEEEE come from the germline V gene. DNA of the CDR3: TGTGCCAGCAGCCCGAGGGGGATAAGACAGCCCCAGCATTTT. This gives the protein CASSPRGIRQPQHF. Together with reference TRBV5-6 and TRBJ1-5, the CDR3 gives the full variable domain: DAGVTQSPTHLIKTRGQQVTLRCSPKSGHDTVSWYQQALGQGPQFIFQYYEEEERQRGNFPDRFSGHQFPNYSSELNVNALLLGDSALYLCASSPRGIRQPQHFGDGTRLSIL.

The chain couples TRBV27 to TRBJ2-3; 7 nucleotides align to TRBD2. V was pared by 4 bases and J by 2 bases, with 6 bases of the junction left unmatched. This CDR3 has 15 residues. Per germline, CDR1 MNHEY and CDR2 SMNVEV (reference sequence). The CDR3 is CASSSLLANTDTQYF. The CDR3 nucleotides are TGTGCCAGCAGTTCACTACTAGCGAACACAGATACGCAGTATTTT.

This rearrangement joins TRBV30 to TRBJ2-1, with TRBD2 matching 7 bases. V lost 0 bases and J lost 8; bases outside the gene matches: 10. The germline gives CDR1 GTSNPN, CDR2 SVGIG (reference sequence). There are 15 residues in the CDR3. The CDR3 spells CAWSVKAGVGDEQFF. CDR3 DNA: TGTGCCTGGAGTGTAAAGGCGGGAGTGGGCGATGAGCAGTTCTTC. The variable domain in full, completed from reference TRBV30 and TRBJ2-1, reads SQTIHQWPATLVQPVGSPLSLECTVEGTSNPNLYWYRQAAGRGLQLLFYSVGIGQISSEVPQNLSASRPQDRQFILSSKKLLLSDSGFYLCAWSVKAGVGDEQFFGPGTRLTVL.

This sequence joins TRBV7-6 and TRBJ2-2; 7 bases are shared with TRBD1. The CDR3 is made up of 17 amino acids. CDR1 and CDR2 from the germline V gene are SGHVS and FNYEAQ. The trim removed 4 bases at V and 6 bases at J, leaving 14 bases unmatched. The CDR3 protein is CASSSTNRGNIAGELFF. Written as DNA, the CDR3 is TGTGCCAGCAGCTCCACTAACAGGGGAAATATAGCCGGGGAGCTGTTTTTT.

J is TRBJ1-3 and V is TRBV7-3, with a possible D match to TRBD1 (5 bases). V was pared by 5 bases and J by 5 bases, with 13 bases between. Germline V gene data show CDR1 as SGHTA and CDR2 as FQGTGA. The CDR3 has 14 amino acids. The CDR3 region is CASSPDQDRNTIYF. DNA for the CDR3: TGTGCCAGCAGCCCCGACCAGGACAGAAACACCATATATTTT.

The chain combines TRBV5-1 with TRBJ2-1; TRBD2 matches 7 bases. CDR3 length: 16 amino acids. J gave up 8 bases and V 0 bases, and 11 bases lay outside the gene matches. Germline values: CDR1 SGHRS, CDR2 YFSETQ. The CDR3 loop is CASSLGFGTNLDEQFF. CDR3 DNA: TGCGCCAGCAGCTTGGGTTTTGGGACTAACCTCGATGAGCAGTTCTTC.

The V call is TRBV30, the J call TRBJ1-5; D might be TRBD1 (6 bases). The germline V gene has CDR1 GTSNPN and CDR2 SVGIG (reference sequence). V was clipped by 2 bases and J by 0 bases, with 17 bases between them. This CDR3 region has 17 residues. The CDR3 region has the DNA TGTGCCTGGAGTAGATCCCGGACAGAGAATAGCAATCAGCCCCAGCATTTT. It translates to CAWSRSRTENSNQPQHF.

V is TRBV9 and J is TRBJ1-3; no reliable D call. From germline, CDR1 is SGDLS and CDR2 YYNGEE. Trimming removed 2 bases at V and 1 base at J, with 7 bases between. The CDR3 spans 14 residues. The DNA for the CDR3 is TGTGCCAGCAGCGTCGGTGTATCTGGAAACACCATATATTTT. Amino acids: CASSVGVSGNTIYF.

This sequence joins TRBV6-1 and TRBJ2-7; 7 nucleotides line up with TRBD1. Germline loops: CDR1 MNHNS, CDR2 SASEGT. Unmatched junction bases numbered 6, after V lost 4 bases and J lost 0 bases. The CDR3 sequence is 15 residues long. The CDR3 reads CASSVTGLFSYEQYF. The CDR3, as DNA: TGTGCCAGCAGTGTGACAGGGCTTTTCTCCTACGAGCAGTACTTC.

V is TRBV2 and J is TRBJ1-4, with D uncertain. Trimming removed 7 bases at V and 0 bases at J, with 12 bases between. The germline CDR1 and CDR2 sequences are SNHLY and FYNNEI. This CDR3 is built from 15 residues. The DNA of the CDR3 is TGTGCCAGCACTTCAACGAGGACAACTAATGAAAAACTGTTTTTT. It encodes CASTSTRTTNEKLFF.

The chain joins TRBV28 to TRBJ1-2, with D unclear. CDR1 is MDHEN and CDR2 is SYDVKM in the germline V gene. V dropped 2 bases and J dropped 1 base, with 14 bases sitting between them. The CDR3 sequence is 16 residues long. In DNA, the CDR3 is TGTGCCAGCAGTTTAGAGGCAGCCTCGAATAACTATGGCTACACCTTC. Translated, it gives CASSLEAASNNYGYTF.

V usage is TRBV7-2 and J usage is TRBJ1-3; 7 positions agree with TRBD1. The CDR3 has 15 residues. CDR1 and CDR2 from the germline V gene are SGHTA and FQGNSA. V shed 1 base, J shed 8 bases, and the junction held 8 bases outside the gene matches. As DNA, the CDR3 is TGTGCCAGCAGCTTAGGGAGTAGACAGGGTCACACCATATATTTT. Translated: CASSLGSRQGHTIYF.

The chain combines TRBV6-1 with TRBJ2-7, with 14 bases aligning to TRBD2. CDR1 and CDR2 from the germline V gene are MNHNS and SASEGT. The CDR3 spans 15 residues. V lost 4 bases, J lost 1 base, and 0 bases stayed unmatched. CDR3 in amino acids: CASSGLAGGSYEQYF. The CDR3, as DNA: TGTGCCAGCAGTGGACTAGCGGGAGGGTCCTACGAGCAGTACTTC.

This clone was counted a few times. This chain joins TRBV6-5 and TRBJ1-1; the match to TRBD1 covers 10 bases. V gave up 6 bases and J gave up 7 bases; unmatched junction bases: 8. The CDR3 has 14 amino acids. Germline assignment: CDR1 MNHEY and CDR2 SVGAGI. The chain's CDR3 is CASSPDRGTGEAFF. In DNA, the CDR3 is TGTGCCAGCAGCCCGGACAGGGGGACGGGTGAAGCTTTCTTT.

The CDR3 region is CASSSGPGLDTDTQYF. The CDR3 bases are TGTGCCAGCAGCTCTGGGCCGGGACTCGACACAGATACGCAGTATTTT. The J gene is TRBJ2-3, the V gene TRBV5-4; D possibly corresponds to TRBD2 (6 bases). Germline V gene sequence: CDR1 SGHNT, CDR2 YYREEE (reference sequence). Between the trimmed V and J ends, which lost 3 bases and 2 bases, there was a span of 16 bases. The length of the CDR3 is 16 residues. The entire variable domain, with the rest obtained from reference TRBV5-4 and TRBJ2-3, is as follows: ETGVTQSPTHLIKTRGQQVTLRCSSQSGHNTVSWYQQALGQGPQFIFQYYREEENGRGNFPPRFSGLQFPNYSSELNVNALELDDSALYLCASSSGPGLDTDTQYFGPGTRLTVL.

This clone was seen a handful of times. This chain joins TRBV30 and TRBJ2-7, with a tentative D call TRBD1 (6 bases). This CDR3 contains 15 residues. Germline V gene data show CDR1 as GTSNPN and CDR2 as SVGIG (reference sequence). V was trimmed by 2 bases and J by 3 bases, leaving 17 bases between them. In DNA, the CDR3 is TGTGCCTGGAGTAAAGGGGGAGTCCGTTTCTACGAGCAGTACTTC. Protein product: CAWSKGGVRFYEQYF.

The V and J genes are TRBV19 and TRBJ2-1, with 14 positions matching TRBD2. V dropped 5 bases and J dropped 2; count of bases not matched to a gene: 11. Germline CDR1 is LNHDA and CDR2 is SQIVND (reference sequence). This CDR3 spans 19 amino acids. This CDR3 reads CASSSGLAGVTGAYNEQFF. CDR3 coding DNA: TGTGCCAGTAGTTCGGGACTAGCGGGAGTCACCGGAGCCTACAATGAGCAGTTCTTC.

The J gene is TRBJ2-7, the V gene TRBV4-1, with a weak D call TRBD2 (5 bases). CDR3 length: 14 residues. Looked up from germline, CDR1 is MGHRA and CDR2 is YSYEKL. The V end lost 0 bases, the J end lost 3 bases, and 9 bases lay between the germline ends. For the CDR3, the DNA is TGCGCCAGCAGCCAAGATACTAGGGACTACGAGCAGTACTTC. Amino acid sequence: CASSQDTRDYEQYF.

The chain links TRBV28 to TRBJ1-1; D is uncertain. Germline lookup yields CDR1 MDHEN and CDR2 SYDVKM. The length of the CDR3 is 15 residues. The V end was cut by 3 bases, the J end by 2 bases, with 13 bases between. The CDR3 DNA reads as TGTGCCAGCAGTTTCACCAGCGCCTTAAACACTGAAGCTTTCTTT. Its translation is CASSFTSALNTEAFF.

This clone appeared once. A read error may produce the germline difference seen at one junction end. CDR3 region: CASSYAGSDEQYF. CDR3 coding DNA: TGTGCCAGCAGCTACGCGGGCTCCGACGAGCAGTACTTC. The chain has TRBV6-5 and TRBJ2-7; weak D call: TRBD2 (5 bases). CDR3 size: 13 residues. Germline CDR1 MNHEY, CDR2 SVGAGI.

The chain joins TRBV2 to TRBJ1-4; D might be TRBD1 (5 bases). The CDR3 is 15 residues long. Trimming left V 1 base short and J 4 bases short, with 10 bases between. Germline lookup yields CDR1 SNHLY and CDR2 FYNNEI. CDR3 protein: CASSEEGLLNEKLFF. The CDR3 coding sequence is TGTGCCAGCAGTGAAGAGGGGCTCCTTAATGAAAAACTGTTTTTT.

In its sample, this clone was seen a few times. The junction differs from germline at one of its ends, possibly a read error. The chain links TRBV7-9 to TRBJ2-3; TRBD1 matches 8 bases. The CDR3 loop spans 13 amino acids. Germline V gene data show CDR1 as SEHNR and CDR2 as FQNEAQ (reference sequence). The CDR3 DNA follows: TGTTCCAGCAGCTTAGCGCAGGGGGCAACGCAGTATTTT. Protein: CSSSLAQGATQYF.